In this sample, the clone carrying this T cell receptor (beta chain) turned up a few times. Antigen specificity is unknown. The data are from a study of T cells after posttransplantation cyclophosphamide. Whole-study results and caveats: Skin or GI-infiltrating T cells shared few TRB sequences with blood. Recipient CMV seropositivity and CMV reactivation strongly tracked TRB clonality. Donor-recipient repertoire similarity was low at 1-2 months, rising over year one.

The CDR3 runs to 16 residues. Trimming at V came to 7 bases and at J to 5 bases, leaving 13 bases not matched to a gene. Germline loops: CDR1 SGHTA, CDR2 FQGTGA. On the day of bone marrow donation, the related graft donor provided peripheral blood. Using immunoSEQ multiplex PCR, the repertoire was profiled, and TCRdb retains in-frame clones only, with some absent. The sample was found to contain tens of thousands of clones, and every one recurs. J is TRBJ2-2 and V is TRBV7-3; TRBD1 agrees at 7 bases. The clonotype originates from a man in his forties or fifties in good health, CMV-negative, and a related stem cell transplant donor. Sequencing was carried out using PBMCs. The CDR3 DNA reads as TGTGCCAGCAAGGCGCCAGGGGGTGAAAAAACCGGGGAGCTGTTTTTT. It specifies CASKAPGGEKTGELFF.